This paragraph reports one T cell receptor (beta chain). The sample holds a few counts of this clone. Its antigen is not yet known. One base away there is no much larger clone; base qualities are not given. After removal of 2 bases from V and 8 bases from J, the junction retains 8 bases not matched to a gene. Spanning cysteine to phenylalanine, the CDR3 consists of 15 amino acids. Left in the record is the CDR3 DNA by itself, 45 bases read in frame from the first base. The germline V gene encodes CDR1 SGHDT and CDR2 YYEEEE. This specimen comes from a study of CD8+ T cells in alopecia areata listed by TCRdb under 2018. Concerning the study at large: The treated patients took part in an open-label pilot trial in which moderate-to-severe alopecia areata was treated with oral tofacitinib at 5 to 10 mg twice daily. Tofacitinib-treated patients had biopsies at baseline and at 4 and 24 weeks of treatment, with a later scalp biopsy in several patients. immunoSEQ multiplex PCR using 35 Vbeta forward primers and 13 Jbeta reverse primers was used to amplify TCRbeta CDR3 regions. On the human side, TCRbeta sequencing was run on scalp tissue and on sorted CD4+ and CD8+ peripheral blood T cells from healthy controls and from alopecia areata patients with either patchy or totalis/universalis disease. RNA was obtained with the PAXgene miRNA kit for fixed scalp, the miRNeasy kit for PBMCs, and the RNeasy kit for mouse skin. Tofacitinib was administered for 6 to 18 months, and 6 months of follow-up off drug were then conducted to assess delayed response and recurrence. Clonality in the scalp was compared among normal scalp (n=4), patchy alopecia areata scalp (n=8), and alopecia totalis/universalis scalp (n=8). In treated patients, disease severity was measured using the SALT score, which gives the percentage of scalp surface area affected. In both human patients and the C3H/HeJ mouse model, the study applied high-throughput TCRbeta sequencing to look at T cell clonal expansion in alopecia areata. General findings and caveats noted by the study authors: Many expanded lesional clones were found to persist in scalp and blood during tofacitinib treatment, and relapse after treatment cessation may be partly explained by this persistence. Scalp TCR repertoire analysis is complicated because resident alphabeta T cells in normal human skin are also sequenced, whereas mouse skin is dominated by gammadelta T cells. Tofacitinib significantly decreased scalp clonality and the number of expanded CD8+ clones among the top 100 scalp clones. Compared with normal scalp, lesional scalp, particularly in alopecia totalis/universalis, had higher clonality and more expanded CD8+ clones, which suggests antigenic drive. TCR sequences shared between patients were less clear than in mice, possibly partly because of HLA diversity in the patient population. Because the treated cohort was small and included a single nonresponder, larger studies are needed to assess links between baseline CD8+ expansion and response.

According to the study, the label for this sample's time point signals: roughly 26 weeks on oral tofacitinib. What the treatment or condition label conveys for this sample: oral pan-JAK inhibitor, 5-10 mg twice daily. Lesional scalp punch biopsies and peripheral blood were collected from alopecia areata patients. After PBMCs were isolated by density centrifugation and stained for CD3, CD4 and CD8, a FACSAria was used to sort CD4+ and CD8+ T cells. The library was produced with the immunoSEQ multiplex PCR assay. RNA was extracted from all samples and reverse transcribed into cDNA, which served as template for TCR sequencing. SuperScript III was used for first-strand cDNA synthesis, primed with a 2:1 mix of oligo-dT and random hexamers. Amplification bias was assessed with a synthetic immune receptor repertoire, and residual bias was removed computationally. Regarding the original processing steps: After raw reads were preprocessed to remove errors, the CDR3 was defined following IMGT conventions as running from the conserved cysteine to phenylalanine. Clonality was calculated as 1 minus Shannon entropy normalized by log2 of the number of productive unique TCRs. CD4 or CD8 identity of scalp clones was inferred by cross-referencing scalp TCRbeta sequences with sorted blood CD4 and CD8 repertoires. TCRdb obtained this table from immuneACCESS and retained in-frame rearrangements with V and J assigned. These tables miss some clones; where compared with another copy, unresolved V genes account for less than half of the shortfall, and the remainder is unexplained. V and J calls and clone size follow that table, whereas D and trimming were derived from the DNA. This sample comprises roughly 200,000 clones, roughly 50% of them detected only once. The top ten clones comprise roughly an eighth of the sample.

This receptor was taken from a human donor with alopecia areata. This specimen consisted of CD8+ T cells sorted from blood, obtained at week 24, from a patient treated with tofacitinib. The chain was built from TRBV5-6 and TRBJ2-4; 9 junctional bases match TRBD1. The nucleotide sequence is TGTGCCAGCAGCTTACCCACAGGGGGCGAATACATTCAGTACTTC. It specifies CASSLPTGGEYIQYF.